This TCR beta chain was sequenced for a study of regulatory T cells in long-lasting Graves disease. Study observations and caveats: Persistent Graves' patients showed reduced TCR diversity versus newly diagnosed patients.

This clonotype turned up a few times. Its target is not known. This may be a read error, as it is one base from a much larger clone. In building TCR beta libraries, iRepertoire HTBI primers were used together with Arm-PCR of CDR3 regions. TCRdb recomputed calls from the multiplex PCR reads with MiXCR, one row per CDR3 protein. The table shows 300,000 or so distinct CDR3 sequences, with roughly 21% occurring only once. Time point specified: persistent/refractory GD, antithyroid drugs over 5 years with positive TRAb. Making the TCR library involved RNA that had been extracted from PBMCs. Germline assignment: CDR1 SGHAT and CDR2 FQNNGV. The junction had 6 bases not matched to a gene; V was cut back by 4 bases and J by 1 base. The CDR3 totals 15 residues.

The chain recombines TRBV11-2 with TRBJ1-1; TRBD1 matches 7 bases. The sample was peripheral blood mononuclear cells (PBMCs), taken when the disease was refractory, from a patient treated with antithyroid drugs. The sequence was collected from a female donor with Graves disease. CDR3 DNA sequence: TGTGCCAGCAGCTACCTTAACAGGGGGAACACTGAAGCTTTCTTT. Translating it yields CASSYLNRGNTEAFF.